Below, one T cell receptor beta chain is given with its context. Germline V gene data show CDR1 as SGHNT and CDR2 as YENEEA. V lost 4 bases and J 5 bases, leaving 12 bases between the germline ends. The length of the CDR3 is 13 residues. These data are taken from a study of T cell changes during pregnancy in multiple sclerosis. Measured with immunoSEQ multiplex PCR; TCRdb has only the in-frame clones, and not every one. This table has around 56,000 clones, around nine tenths appearing once. This receptor was obtained from a female donor in good health, enrolled as a control in a pregnancy study. The material was peripheral blood, obtained in the first trimester of pregnancy. This rearrangement joins TRBV11-3 to TRBJ2-7; weak D call: TRBD1 (6 bases). CDR3 sequence: CASSSYRVDEQYF. Here the CDR3 DNA reads TGTGCCAGCAGCTCATACAGGGTCGACGAGCAGTACTTC.